Below, 21 T cell receptor beta chains from the same sample are listed, as sequenced in a study of blood T cells in healthy people across ages. A second PCR, run for roughly 7 to 12 cycles, used a sample-barcoded 5' primer plus a J-beta primer mix. TCRdb processed the 5' RACE reads anew with MiXCR; each CDR3 protein has one entry. Here the sample spans roughly 1.4 million distinct CDR3 sequences, 59% being singletons. Material: blood. These receptors were collected from a man aged 18 to 29 in good health.

The chain employs TRBV7-9 and TRBJ2-3; perhaps TRBD1 as D (6 bases). The V gene's germline CDR1 is SEHNR and CDR2 FQNEAQ (reference sequence). The CDR3 has 15 residues. The germline V and J ends were trimmed by 3 bases and 2 bases, with 12 bases remaining between them. CDR3 in DNA: TGTGCCAGCAGCTTCTCAGGGGACGACACAGATACGCAGTATTTT. Residues: CASSFSGDDTDTQYF.

This chain links TRBV10-3 with TRBJ1-6, with a weak D call TRBD1 (6 bases). This CDR3 is 16 amino acids long. V gave up 0 bases and J gave up 7 bases, with 13 bases separating them. Germline CDR1 ENHRY, CDR2 SYGVKD. The CDR3 DNA is TGTGCCATCAGTGAGTCCCCACAGGGTGAAAATTCACCCCTCCACTTT. Its translation is CAISESPQGENSPLHF.

The chain uses TRBV3-1 and TRBJ2-1; D is ambiguous. Germline assignment: CDR1 LGHDT and CDR2 YNNKEL (reference sequence). Trimming shortened V by 4 bases and J by 4 bases, and 14 bases separated the two germline ends. The CDR3 spans 15 residues. CDR3: CASSRSVGDYNEQFF. For the CDR3, the DNA is TGTGCCAGCAGCCGAAGCGTGGGCGATTACAATGAGCAGTTCTTC.

The gene calls are TRBV4-2 and TRBJ1-2; possible D gene TRBD1, 5 bases. V was shortened by 2 bases and J by 4 bases, with 14 bases between the two germline ends. This CDR3 region has 15 residues. CDR1 is LGHNA and CDR2 is YNFKEQ in the germline V gene. The CDR3 here is CASSQFATGVYGYTF. CDR3 DNA sequence: TGTGCCAGCAGCCAATTCGCCACGGGGGTCTATGGCTACACCTTC.

This rearrangement joins TRBV7-2 to TRBJ2-7, with TRBD1 as a possible D gene (6 bases). This CDR3 region has 15 residues. The germline V gene has CDR1 SGHTA and CDR2 FQGNSA. With 5 bases removed from V and 5 bases from J, the gap between germline ends came to 19 bases. CDR3 DNA: TGTGCCAGCAGCCACCCCCGGGACAATTTTGACGAGCAGTACTTC. Its protein product is CASSHPRDNFDEQYF.

The chain employs TRBV4-1 and TRBJ2-6; D unresolved. Germline CDR1 is MGHRA and CDR2 is YSYEKL. Trimming took off 4 bases at V and 2 bases at J, with 21 bases between the two ends. The CDR3 runs to 19 residues. The CDR3 region has the DNA TGCGCCAGCAGCCCGGCGATGGGGAAACTCCCGGCTGGGGCCAACGTCCTGACTTTC. As protein: CASSPAMGKLPAGANVLTF.

The chain is built from TRBV7-2 and TRBJ2-2; 8 nucleotides line up with TRBD1. This CDR3 comprises 15 residues. The V gene's germline CDR1 is SGHTA and CDR2 FQGNSA. The junction had 6 bases not matched to a gene; V was cut back by 4 bases and J by 5 bases. CDR3 in amino acids: CASSSVTGETGELFF. The CDR3 bases are TGTGCCAGCAGCTCAGTGACAGGGGAAACCGGGGAGCTGTTTTTT.

This rearrangement joins TRBV4-3 to TRBJ2-7, with D uncertain. Germline values: CDR1 LGHNA, CDR2 YSLEER. The V end was cut by 1 base, the J end by 2 bases, with 15 bases between. The CDR3 contains 16 residues. The DNA for the CDR3 is TGCGCCAGCAGCCAAGGCCCCAGTATACAAACCTACGAGCAGTACTTC. Amino acid sequence: CASSQGPSIQTYEQYF.

This chain joins TRBV20-1 and TRBJ2-4; TRBD2 aligns across 8 bases. The J call could be wrong; TRBJ2-5 is a better fit for the DNA end. The CDR3 sequence is 14 residues long. CDR1 and CDR2 (germline): DFQATT, SNEGSKA (reference sequence). The CDR3 nucleotides read TGCAGTGCCTCCCGTAGCGGGGACTTAGAGACCCAGTACTTC. Protein product: CSASRSGDLETQYF.

This chain joins TRBV12-3 or TRBV12-4 and TRBJ2-1; 7 bases align to TRBD2. This CDR3 has 14 amino acids. With V trimmed by 0 bases and J by 9 bases, 5 bases remained unmatched. The CDR3 here is CASSLAGGGVEQFF. The CDR3 region has the DNA TGTGCCAGCAGTTTAGCGGGGGGAGGGGTTGAGCAGTTCTTC.

In its sample, this clonotype was seen a few times. The chain carries TRBV20-1 and TRBJ2-2; unclear D gene. The germline CDR1 and CDR2 sequences are DFQATT and SNEGSKA (reference sequence). Trimming stripped 3 bases from V and 4 bases from J, with 3 bases between. This CDR3 has 11 amino acids. The DNA for the CDR3 is TGCAGTGCTAGGAGCACCGGGGAGCTGTTTTTT. Protein: CSARSTGELFF.

The V call is TRBV6-1, the J call TRBJ2-2, with D possibly TRBD1 on 5 matching bases. Germline V gene data show CDR1 as MNHNS and CDR2 as SASEGT. This CDR3 comprises 15 residues. The V end was cut by 8 bases, the J end by 4 bases, with 17 bases between. Written as DNA, the CDR3 is TGTGCCAGCGTTAGGGGTGGCCATAGCACCGGGGAGCTGTTTTTT. This codes for CASVRGGHSTGELFF.

The V call is TRBV10-3, the J call TRBJ2-1; 7 nucleotides agree with TRBD1. The germline CDR1 and CDR2 sequences are ENHRY and SYGVKD. The trim removed 6 bases at V and 2 bases at J, leaving 7 bases unmatched. The CDR3 spans 15 residues. CDR3 residues: CAISGDRAPYNEQFF. The CDR3, as DNA: TGTGCCATCAGCGGCGACAGGGCCCCCTACAATGAGCAGTTCTTC.

The sample holds a few counts of this clonotype. The chain joins TRBV7-9 to TRBJ1-2; D is unclear. V was shortened by 4 bases and J by 4 bases, with 10 bases between the two germline ends. The CDR3 contains 13 residues. Germline V gene sequence: CDR1 SEHNR, CDR2 FQNEAQ (reference sequence). The DNA for the CDR3 is TGTGCCAGCAGCTCTCGGGATTCCTATGGCTACACCTTC. It is translated as CASSSRDSYGYTF.

The chain is built from TRBV27 and TRBJ2-5; TRBD2 matches at 11 bases. The junction had 9 bases not matched to a gene; V was cut back by 2 bases and J by 1 base. The CDR3 is made up of 18 amino acids. Germline V gene data show CDR1 as MNHEY and CDR2 as SMNVEV (reference sequence). The CDR3 protein is CASSLTSLAGGFQETQYF. CDR3 sequence (DNA): TGTGCCAGCAGTTTAACCTCTCTAGCGGGGGGATTCCAAGAGACCCAGTACTTC.

The chain recombines TRBV5-8 with TRBJ2-1; 8 bases map to TRBD2. Trimming at V came to 4 bases and at J to 0 bases, leaving 9 bases not matched to a gene. Germline loops: CDR1 SGHTS, CDR2 YDEGEE. The CDR3 has 17 residues. CDR3 sequence reads: CASSNFGLAGSYNEQFF. CDR3 DNA: TGTGCCAGCAGCAATTTCGGCCTAGCGGGCTCCTACAATGAGCAGTTCTTC. Complete variable domain (other parts from reference TRBV5-8 and TRBJ2-1): EAGVTQSPTHLIKTRGQQATLRCSPISGHTSVYWYQQALGLGLQFLLWYDEGEERNRGNFPPRFSGRQFPNYSSELNVNALELEDSALYLCASSNFGLAGSYNEQFFGPGTRLTVL.

This chain connects TRBV5-1 to TRBJ1-1; 8 nucleotides line up with TRBD1. The CDR3 consists of 14 residues. The V segment lost 4 bases and the J segment 2 bases; nucleotides outside the gene matches: 4. Germline V gene lookup returns CDR1 SGHRS and CDR2 YFSETQ. The CDR3 reads CASSEGQANTEAFF. CDR3 nucleotides: TGCGCCAGCAGCGAGGGACAGGCTAACACTGAAGCTTTCTTT. The complete variable domain, with remaining parts taken from reference TRBV5-1 and TRBJ1-1, reads KAGVTQTPRYLIKTRGQQVTLSCSPISGHRSVSWYQQTPGQGLQFLFEYFSETQRNKGNFPGRFSGRQFSNSRSEMNVSTLELGDSALYLCASSEGQANTEAFFGQGTRLTVV.

The chain joins TRBV5-5 to TRBJ2-7; D unresolved. The germline CDR1 and CDR2 sequences are SGHKS and YYEKEE (reference sequence). The CDR3 contains 15 residues. V was clipped by 6 bases and J by 2 bases, with 18 bases between them. The chain's CDR3 is CASTSLLGPTYEQYF. As DNA, the CDR3 is TGTGCCAGCACCTCTCTGTTAGGGCCTACCTACGAGCAGTACTTC.

The chain uses TRBV27 and TRBJ2-5, with 9 bases fitting TRBD1. The end of the DNA is better explained by TRBJ2-7, so the J call may be wrong. The CDR3 runs 15 residues. The germline gives CDR1 MNHEY, CDR2 SMNVEV (reference sequence). CDR3 sequence reads: CASSPNPGQGDEQYF. DNA for the CDR3: TGTGCCAGCAGTCCAAACCCGGGACAGGGTGACGAGCAGTACTTC.

The gene calls are TRBV11-2 and TRBJ2-5; D possibly corresponds to TRBD1 (6 bases). In germline, CDR1 is SGHAT, CDR2 FQNNGV. CDR3 size: 13 residues. Trimming pared 5 bases from V and 5 bases from J, leaving 12 bases between. The CDR3 loop reads CASSAPGVETQYF. CDR3 in DNA: TGTGCCAGCAGCGCTCCAGGGGTGGAGACCCAGTACTTC.

The sample holds one count of this clonotype. The V gene is TRBV21-1, the J gene TRBJ2-3. TRBV21-1 constitutes a pseudogene. This CDR3 is 15 amino acids long. This CDR3 is CASSKSLCLQDTQYF. The CDR3 region has the DNA TGTGCCAGCAGCAAGTCTCTGTGTCTACAAGATACGCAGTATTTT.